This is a list of T cell receptor beta chains from one sample in a study of CD8+ T cells in alopecia areata. Assay: immunoSEQ multiplex PCR; the TCRdb copy retains only in-frame clones and omits some. The table records 110,000 or so clones, around two fifths of them present only once. Sequenced: CD4+ T cells sorted from blood. Receptors were obtained from a human donor with alopecia areata. The CDR3 runs from the conserved cysteine through the conserved F or W. The order of the fields is CDR3 length, D gene, J gene, V gene, clone size, CDR3 DNA, CDR3 protein. A D gene is named only where the DNA matches it firmly. Size is stated for part of the rows, as once, few or many counts, or as a class when the clone is expanded.

16	TRBD2	TRBJ2-7	TRBV5-4	.	TGTGCCAGCAGCTTCCCGAACCGACTAGCGGGAGACGAGCAGTACTTC	CASSFPNRLAGDEQYF
18	TRBD2	TRBJ2-1	TRBV13	.	TGTGCCAGCAGCTTAGAGGCGTGGCGGGGGGCCAATTACAATGAGCAGTTCTTC	CASSLEAWRGANYNEQFF
15	TRBD1	TRBJ2-2	TRBV5-1	.	TGCGCCAGCAGCCTCGGGGACAGCAGCACCGGGGAGCTGTTTTTT	CASSLGDSSTGELFF
13	.	TRBJ2-7	TRBV29-1	.	TGCAGCGTTCTCTCAGGGCTGACCTACGAGCAGTACTTC	CSVLSGLTYEQYF
11	.	TRBJ2-7	TRBV29-1	few	TGCAGCGCCGGCCTCCCCTACGAGCAGTACTTC	CSAGLPYEQYF
11	.	TRBJ2-1	TRBV6-5	few	TGTGCCAGCGGGCAGTCCAATGAGCAGTTCTTC	CASGQSNEQFF
12	.	TRBJ2-3	TRBV7-2	.	TGTGCCAGCAGCACCACCACAGATACGCAGTATTTT	CASSTTTDTQYF
15	.	TRBJ2-6	TRBV29-1	few	TGCAGCGCCGGAGGGTGGGAGGCCGGGGCCAACGTCCTGACTTTC	CSAGGWEAGANVLTF
14	TRBD2	TRBJ2-1	TRBV7-8	.	TGTGCCAGCAGCTTAGCTTGGACTAGCAATGAGCAGTTCTTC	CASSLAWTSNEQFF
13	.	TRBJ2-5	TRBV7-3	.	TGTGCCAGCAGCTTCCGCAGGGAGGAGACCCAGTACTTC	CASSFRREETQYF
15	.	TRBJ1-2	TRBV30	.	TGTGCCTGGAGTGAGGGAGGGGCGGCCTCCTATGGCTACACCTTC	CAWSEGGAASYGYTF
14	.	TRBJ1-5	TRBV4-2	few	TGTGCCAGCAGCCAAGAGGGGTCGGGAGGACCCCAGCATTTT	CASSQEGSGGPQHF
14	TRBD1	TRBJ1-2	TRBV30	.	TGTGCCTGGAGTCGTGGACAGGGGGCTGGAGGCTACACCTTC	CAWSRGQGAGGYTF
14	TRBD2	TRBJ2-7	TRBV5-1	.	TGCGCCAGCAGCGCGGGACTAGCGGGAAACGAGCAGTACTTC	CASSAGLAGNEQYF
15	.	TRBJ1-2	TRBV4-3	.	TGCGCCAGCAGCCAGGAAGACTGGAGCTGGTCGGGCTACACCTTC	CASSQEDWSWSGYTF
14	.	TRBJ2-2	TRBV5-1	.	TGCGCCAGCAGTCCGGGACATAACACCGGGGAGCTGTTTTTT	CASSPGHNTGELFF
14	TRBD1	TRBJ2-7	TRBV27	few	TGTGCCAGCAGTGAGGGACAGGCCCTCTACGAGCAGTACTTC	CASSEGQALYEQYF
14	.	TRBJ2-3	TRBV5-1	once	TGCGCCAGCAGCTTAATCGCGGGGGCGGATACGCAGTATTTT	CASSLIAGADTQYF
12	.	TRBJ2-1	TRBV19	.	TGTGCCACCATAGCGGTGGACAATGAGCAGTTCTTC	CATIAVDNEQFF
16	.	TRBJ2-6	TRBV4-2	.	TGTGCCAGCAGCCAAGATACAGTGTCTGGGGCCAACGTCCTGACTTTC	CASSQDTVSGANVLTF
13	.	TRBJ2-7	TRBV5-1	.	TGCGCCAGCAGCACCGACAACTCCTACGAGCAGTACTTC	CASSTDNSYEQYF
13	TRBD1	TRBJ2-1	TRBV2	few	TGTGCCAGCAGTGACACAGGGGGCAATGAGCAGTTCTTC	CASSDTGGNEQFF
14	.	TRBJ2-1	TRBV27	.	TGTGCCAGCAGTGGCCTTCTCGGGGGCCATGAGCAGTTCTTC	CASSGLLGGHEQFF
14	TRBD2	TRBJ2-7	TRBV5-1	once	TGCGCCAGCAGCTTAGCCGGGGGGGCCGGAGAGCAGTACTTC	CASSLAGGAGEQYF
14	.	TRBJ2-5	TRBV5-4	.	TGTGCCAGCAGCTTGGTGTCGGCCCAAGAGACCCAGTACTTC	CASSLVSAQETQYF
14	.	TRBJ2-6	TRBV29-1	.	TGCAGCGTTGGTCGCCAGCCTGGGGCCAACGTCCTGACTTTC	CSVGRQPGANVLTF
15	.	TRBJ2-5	TRBV7-3	.	TGTGCCAGCAGCTTCGGCCAGGGACCCCAAGAGACCCAGTACTTC	CASSFGQGPQETQYF
16	.	TRBJ1-2	TRBV29-1	.	TGCAGCGTTGAAACACCCCTGGGGCAGCGGGGCTATGGCTACACCTTC	CSVETPLGQRGYGYTF
22	TRBD2	TRBJ2-1	TRBV4-3	.	TGCGCCAGCAGCCAACTCTATTACGTAGGACTAGCGGGAGGGAGCTCCTACAATGAGCAGTTCTTC	CASSQLYYVGLAGGSSYNEQFF
13	TRBD1	TRBJ2-3	TRBV30	.	TGTGCCTGGACAGGGGGCCTCTCAGATACGCAGTATTTT	CAWTGGLSDTQYF
15	.	TRBJ2-3	TRBV9	.	TGTGCCAGCAGCGTAGCCCCATCTAGCACAGATACGCAGTATTTT	CASSVAPSSTDTQYF
15	.	TRBJ2-3	TRBV4-3	few	TGCGCCAGCAGCCAAGTAAGCCTAGCCACAGATACGCAGTATTTT	CASSQVSLATDTQYF
14	.	TRBJ2-3	TRBV5-1	few	TGCGCCAGCAGCTTGGACGGGGGAACAGATACGCAGTATTTT	CASSLDGGTDTQYF
18	TRBD2	TRBJ2-2	TRBV4-3	.	TGCGCCAGCAGCCAAGAAGTAGCGGGGGGGCCAAACACCGGGGAGCTGTTTTTT	CASSQEVAGGPNTGELFF
17	.	TRBJ2-3	TRBV4-3	.	TGCGCCAGCAGCCAAGGTTTGGCCTTACCCTACACAGATACGCAGTATTTT	CASSQGLALPYTDTQYF
15	TRBD2	TRBJ2-1	TRBV9	.	TGTGCCAGCGGCCTACAACTAGCGGGAAGCAATGAGCAGTTCTTC	CASGLQLAGSNEQFF
13	.	TRBJ2-7	TRBV25-1	few	TGTGCCAGCAGTGAATCCCTGACCTACGAGCAGTACTTC	CASSESLTYEQYF
18	TRBD2	TRBJ2-1	TRBV19	.	TGTGCCACTACCCGGACCCTATTGACTAGCGGGAGTAAACTTGAGCAGTTCTTC	CATTRTLLTSGSKLEQFF
15	.	TRBJ2-7	TRBV27	few	TGTGCCAGCAGTTTCGGGACATTGGGCGGCTACGAGCAGTACTTC	CASSFGTLGGYEQYF
16	TRBD1	TRBJ1-6	TRBV5-1	few	TGCGCCAGCAGCATATCCGGGACAGGGGATAATTCACCCCTCCACTTT	CASSISGTGDNSPLHF
14	.	TRBJ1-4	TRBV29-1	once	TGCAGCGTTGAAAATCGGGGACTGGGCGAAAAACTGTTTTTT	CSVENRGLGEKLFF
10	.	TRBJ1-1	TRBV23-1	.	TGCGCCTTGAGGCAGGTAGAAGCTTTCTTT	CALRQVEAFF
15	TRBD2	TRBJ2-1	TRBV30	.	TGTGCCTGGAGTGAAGGGACTAGCGGGTACAATGAGCAGTTCTTC	CAWSEGTSGYNEQFF
14	.	TRBJ2-4	TRBV28	few	TGTGCCAGCAGTCTCCCGACCCACTCAAACATTCAGTACTTC	CASSLPTHSNIQYF
16	.	TRBJ1-4	TRBV7-9	.	TGTGCCAGCAGCCCCGATAGGGCCCTAGATAATGAAAAACTGTTTTTT	CASSPDRALDNEKLFF
10	.	TRBJ1-1	TRBV29-1	.	TGCAGCGTTTCCCGCAATGAAGCTTTCTTT	CSVSRNEAFF
15	TRBD1	TRBJ2-7	TRBV28	.	TGTGCCAGCAGTCCCGGGACAGGGAGTAAACACGAGCAGTACTTC	CASSPGTGSKHEQYF
13	.	TRBJ2-7	TRBV5-4	once	TGTGCCAGCAGCCTCGGATCAAACGGGGAGCAGTACTTC	CASSLGSNGEQYF
13	.	TRBJ2-5	TRBV2	.	TGTGCCAGCCGTACAGGGTCCCAAGAGACCCAGTACTTC	CASRTGSQETQYF
17	TRBD2	TRBJ2-4	TRBV4-3	.	TGCGCCAGCAGCCAAGATGGGGCGGGAGTCGCCAAAAACATTCAGTACTTC	CASSQDGAGVAKNIQYF